This entry describes one TCR beta chain. V trimming: 5 bases; J trimming: 8 bases; junction bases outside the gene matches: 8. CDR3 length: 13 amino acids. In germline, CDR1 is LNHDA, CDR2 SQIVND (reference sequence). Generated by immunoSEQ multiplex PCR, the TCRdb table keeps only in-frame clones and is missing some. The sample records about 120,000 clones, around 87% being singletons. The sample originates from a study of blood T cell repertoires in COVID-19. V and J are TRBV19 and TRBJ1-2; TRBD1 matches 7 bases. Sequencing used peripheral blood. The TCR comes from a human donor in a cohort sampled during active COVID-19. Written as DNA, the CDR3 is TGTGCCAGTAGTGAAGCGACAGGGTACGGCTACACCTTC. It specifies CASSEATGYGYTF.